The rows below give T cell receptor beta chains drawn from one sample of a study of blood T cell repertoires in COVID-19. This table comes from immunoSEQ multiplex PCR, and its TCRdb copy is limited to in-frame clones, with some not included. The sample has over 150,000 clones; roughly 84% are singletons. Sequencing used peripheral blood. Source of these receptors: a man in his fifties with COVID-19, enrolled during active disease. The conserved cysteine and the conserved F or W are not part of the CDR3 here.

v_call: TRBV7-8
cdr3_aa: ASSLVRGSSYEQY

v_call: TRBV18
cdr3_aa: ASSQAQETQY

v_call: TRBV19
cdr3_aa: ASRPSVPIGPQH

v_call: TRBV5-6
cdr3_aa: ASSLERGGSTDTQY

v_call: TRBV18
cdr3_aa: ASSPQLAEYNEQF

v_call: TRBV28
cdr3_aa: ASSSTGFATGELF

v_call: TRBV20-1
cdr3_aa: SASLAAFSSNTEAF

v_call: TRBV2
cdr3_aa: ASSAGRSNQPQH

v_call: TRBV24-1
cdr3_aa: ATSDLGAAVF

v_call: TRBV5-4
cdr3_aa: ASSRGETGSPF

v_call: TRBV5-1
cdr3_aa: ASSPGGRSSGANVLT

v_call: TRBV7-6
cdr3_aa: ASSHGLAGGNEQF

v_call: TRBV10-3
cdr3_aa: AISEVGGRTGELF

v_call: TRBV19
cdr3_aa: ASSEQGTVRSPLH

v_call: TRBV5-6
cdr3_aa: ASSATRGSSYNEQF

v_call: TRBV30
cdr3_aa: AWSATGTSENYNEQF

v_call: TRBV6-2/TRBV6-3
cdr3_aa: ASSLRGDTGELF